These T cell receptor beta chains were read from a single sample in a study of blood T cell repertoires in COVID-19. Some clones are missing from TCRdb's copy, which holds only in-frame ones; the method was immunoSEQ multiplex PCR. The sample records 20,000 or so clones, approximately 88% being singletons. The specimen sequenced was peripheral blood. These receptors all come from a human donor in a cohort sampled during active COVID-19. The CDR3 runs from the conserved cysteine through the conserved F or W. A D gene is named only where the DNA matches it firmly. Some rows mark clone size as missing; the rest say once, few, many or name a class of expanded clone.

V gene,D gene,clone size,J gene,CDR3 protein,CDR3 DNA
TRBV9,TRBD1,-,TRBJ1-1,CASSVGQGSEAFF,TGTGCCAGCAGCGTAGGACAGGGCTCTGAAGCTTTCTTT
TRBV5-4,TRBD2,-,TRBJ2-2,CASSPPGLAGPNTGELFF,TGTGCCAGCAGCCCCCCCGGGTTAGCGGGACCGAACACCGGGGAGCTGTTTTTT
TRBV9,-,-,TRBJ2-2,CASSVAGNIGGELFF,TGTGCCAGCAGCGTAGCCGGGAATATCGGCGGGGAGCTGTTTTTT
TRBV19,-,-,TRBJ2-5,CASSPWSGGTQYF,TGTGCCAGTAGCCCGTGGTCCGGTGGGACCCAGTACTTC
TRBV29-1,TRBD1,-,TRBJ2-7,CSVTRDRVAEQYF,TGCAGCGTTACCCGGGACAGGGTGGCCGAGCAGTACTTC
TRBV6-5,-,-,TRBJ1-4,CASSYQGTSEKLFF,TGTGCCAGCAGTTATCAGGGGACGAGTGAAAAACTGTTTTTT
TRBV29-1,TRBD1,-,TRBJ1-3,CSAWTGSVGNTIYF,TGCAGCGCGTGGACAGGTTCAGTCGGAAACACCATATATTTT
TRBV7-2,TRBD1,-,TRBJ1-4,CASSLSGGSPNEKLFF,TGTGCCAGCAGCTTATCAGGGGGATCACCTAATGAAAAACTGTTTTTT
TRBV2,-,-,TRBJ1-1,CASTLGPNTEAFF,TGTGCCAGCACCTTGGGGCCCAACACTGAAGCTTTCTTT
TRBV19,-,-,TRBJ2-2,CASGGRAGFTGELFF,TGTGCCAGCGGGGGACGGGCGGGCTTCACCGGGGAGCTGTTTTTT
TRBV11-2,TRBD2,once,TRBJ2-1,CASSSSSGTRYPEQFF,TGTGCCAGCAGCTCGTCTAGCGGGACCCGTTACCCCGAGCAGTTCTTC
TRBV20-1,-,-,TRBJ2-2,CSASGSLLNTGELFF,TGCAGTGCTAGTGGGAGCCTATTGAACACCGGGGAGCTGTTTTTT
TRBV19,-,-,TRBJ1-2,CASNPYAGNWGYTF,TGTGCCAGTAACCCTTACGCCGGTAATTGGGGCTACACCTTC
TRBV11-2,-,-,TRBJ2-7,CASSQPSTGFYEQYF,TGTGCCAGCAGCCAACCCAGTACGGGGTTCTACGAGCAGTACTTC
TRBV28,TRBD2,-,TRBJ2-1,CASSYPLQGMTREGQHEQFF,TGTGCCAGCAGTTATCCCCTCCAGGGAATGACACGGGAGGGCCAGCATGAGCAGTTCTTC
TRBV5-1,-,-,TRBJ1-1,CASRTGSTTMNTEAFF,TGCGCCAGCAGGACCGGCTCGACTACTATGAACACTGAAGCTTTCTTT
TRBV2,-,-,TRBJ2-5,CASSGGSFQETQYF,TGTGCCAGCAGTGGGGGCAGTTTCCAAGAGACCCAGTACTTC
TRBV6-4,TRBD2,-,TRBJ2-3,CASSDTSATDTQYF,TGTGCCAGCAGTGATACTAGCGCTACAGATACGCAGTATTTT
TRBV27,TRBD2,-,TRBJ2-7,CASSLIRVSGSSYEQYF,TGTGCCAGCAGTTTAATCAGAGTTAGCGGGAGCTCCTACGAGCAGTACTTC
TRBV2,TRBD1,-,TRBJ1-5,CASSEYRGLYQPQHF,TGTGCCAGCAGTGAATACAGGGGGCTGTATCAGCCCCAGCATTTT
TRBV6-6,TRBD2,-,TRBJ2-1,CASGSREGLNEQFF,TGTGCCAGCGGGTCGCGGGAGGGCCTGAATGAGCAGTTCTTC
TRBV15,-,-,TRBJ2-7,CATSRDMMGVWEQYF,TGTGCCACCAGCAGAGATATGATGGGCGTCTGGGAGCAGTACTTC
TRBV7-3,-,-,TRBJ2-3,CASSGRTDTQYF,TGTGCCAGCAGTGGGAGGACAGATACGCAGTATTTT
TRBV6-5,TRBD1,once,TRBJ2-1,CASSTTTGRNEQFF,TGTGCCAGCAGCACCACGACAGGGCGGAATGAGCAGTTCTTC
TRBV28,-,-,TRBJ2-1,CASSLNFWGAGDGNEQFF,TGTGCCAGCAGTTTAAACTTCTGGGGGGCGGGAGATGGCAATGAGCAGTTCTTC
TRBV5-3,TRBD1,-,TRBJ2-5,CARSFDRVDTQYF,TGTGCCAGAAGCTTCGACAGGGTGGATACCCAGTACTTC
TRBV11-1,TRBD1,once,TRBJ2-3,CASSSTGLMGTDTQYF,TGTGCCAGCAGCTCGACAGGGCTGATGGGCACAGATACGCAGTATTTT
TRBV5-1,TRBD2,-,TRBJ2-5,CASSLDLAGAETQYF,TGCGCCAGCAGCTTGGACTTAGCGGGAGCAGAGACCCAGTACTTC
TRBV5-1,TRBD2,-,TRBJ2-1,CASSLFPLAGGPSYNEQFF,TGCGCCAGCAGCTTGTTCCCTCTAGCGGGAGGGCCCAGCTACAATGAGCAGTTCTTC
TRBV7-8,TRBD1,once,TRBJ2-5,CASSKNPGQGALETQYF,TGTGCCAGCAGCAAAAACCCGGGGCAGGGGGCGTTGGAGACCCAGTACTTC
TRBV5-1,-,-,TRBJ2-5,CASSPFTGTYQETQYF,TGCGCCAGCAGCCCATTCACCGGGACTTACCAAGAGACCCAGTACTTC
TRBV20-1,-,few,TRBJ1-5,CSASKPGSNQPQHF,TGCAGTGCTAGTAAACCAGGGAGCAATCAGCCCCAGCATTTT
TRBV12-3/TRBV12-4,-,-,TRBJ2-7,CASRGSSYEQYF,TGTGCCAGCCGCGGTTCCTCCTACGAGCAGTACTTC
TRBV9,-,-,TRBJ2-5,CASSVSASRPQETQYF,TGTGCCAGCAGCGTCAGCGCCTCCCGCCCCCAAGAGACCCAGTACTTC
TRBV28,TRBD2,-,TRBJ2-7,CASSLSGGRAFEQYF,TGTGCCAGCAGTTTATCCGGCGGGAGGGCCTTCGAGCAGTACTTC
TRBV6-5,-,-,TRBJ1-1,CASSPSRALGTEAFF,TGTGCCAGCAGCCCATCCAGGGCCTTGGGCACTGAAGCTTTCTTT
TRBV18,-,-,TRBJ2-1,CASSPDRGNEQFF,TGTGCCAGCTCACCTGACCGGGGTAATGAGCAGTTCTTC
TRBV5-5,TRBD1,-,TRBJ2-3,CASRGQGAGTDTQYF,TGTGCCAGCAGGGGACAGGGGGCGGGCACAGATACGCAGTATTTT
TRBV24-1,TRBD1,-,TRBJ2-7,CATSDPGTGVEQYF,TGTGCCACCAGTGACCCCGGGACAGGGGTCGAGCAGTACTTC
TRBV7-8,-,few,TRBJ1-1,CASSFDWNTEAFF,TGTGCCAGCAGCTTCGACTGGAACACTGAAGCTTTCTTT
TRBV5-1,-,-,TRBJ2-2,CASSPRLAIAGELFF,TGCGCCAGCAGCCCGAGACTCGCTATCGCCGGGGAGCTGTTTTTT
TRBV6-1,TRBD1,once,TRBJ1-2,CASSETLTGFNYGYTF,TGTGCCAGCAGTGAAACCTTGACAGGGTTCAACTATGGCTACACCTTC
TRBV5-1,TRBD2,-,TRBJ2-1,CASSLAPSGSYNEQFF,TGCGCCAGCAGCTTGGCCCCTAGCGGATCCTACAATGAGCAGTTCTTC
TRBV9,TRBD1,-,TRBJ1-1,CASSVATGTVNTEAFF,TGTGCCAGCAGCGTAGCTACGGGGACAGTGAACACTGAAGCTTTCTTT
TRBV6-5,-,once,TRBJ2-6,CASRGRGTGANVLTF,TGTGCCAGCAGGGGAAGGGGAACTGGGGCCAACGTCCTGACTTTC
TRBV5-1,-,-,TRBJ1-1,CASSLGGISEAFF,TGCGCCAGCAGCTTGGGAGGGATATCTGAAGCTTTCTTT
TRBV19,-,-,TRBJ2-1,CASSEATFDEQFF,TGTGCCAGCTCAGAGGCCACGTTCGATGAGCAGTTCTTC
TRBV6-5,TRBD1,-,TRBJ1-2,CASRDRGPRGYTF,TGTGCCAGCAGGGACAGGGGGCCGCGAGGCTACACCTTC
TRBV19,-,-,TRBJ2-1,CASTPDKGNEQFF,TGTGCCAGTACCCCAGATAAGGGGAATGAGCAGTTCTTC
TRBV2,TRBD1,-,TRBJ2-5,CASREGTGWASGGETQYF,TGTGCCAGCAGGGAAGGGACAGGGTGGGCTAGCGGTGGGGAGACCCAGTACTTC
TRBV6-6,-,-,TRBJ2-7,CASRSTGYEQYF,TGTGCCAGCAGGTCGACAGGATACGAGCAGTACTTC
TRBV27,-,-,TRBJ1-2,CASSFRGLYGYTF,TGTGCCAGCAGTTTTCGGGGACTCTATGGCTACACCTTC
TRBV3-1/TRBV3-2,TRBD1,-,TRBJ2-7,CASSTGTDYEQYF,TGTGCCAGCAGTACCGGGACAGACTACGAGCAGTACTTC
TRBV6-5,-,-,TRBJ2-1,CASSPFYNEQFF,TGTGCCAGCAGCCCATTCTACAATGAGCAGTTCTTC
TRBV28,-,-,TRBJ2-1,CASSATGLIYNEQFF,TGTGCCAGCAGTGCTACAGGGTTGATCTACAATGAGCAGTTCTTC
TRBV10-2,TRBD2,-,TRBJ2-5,CATIQVGREETQYF,TGCGCCACTATCCAAGTGGGGAGGGAAGAGACCCAGTACTTC
TRBV24-1,-,once,TRBJ1-3,CATSDWARNTIYF,TGTGCCACCAGTGATTGGGCCCGAAACACCATATATTTT
TRBV5-1,TRBD2,-,TRBJ2-7,CASSWSGGPTYEQYF,TGCGCCAGCAGCTGGAGCGGGGGGCCGACCTACGAGCAGTACTTC
TRBV28,TRBD2,-,TRBJ2-5,CASIGGTSAETQYF,TGTGCCAGCATCGGGGGGACTAGCGCAGAGACCCAGTACTTC
TRBV25-1,-,-,TRBJ2-2,CASSARGRGTGELFF,TGTGCCAGCAGTGCTCGGGGCCGGGGGACCGGGGAGCTGTTTTTT